The 10 T cell receptor beta chains presented below share a single source sample, sequenced in a study of OX40 agonist ivuxolimab in advanced cancers. Sequenced by immunoSEQ multiplex PCR; TCRdb stores in-frame clones only, minus some. The data show 77,000 or so clones, around nine tenths seen once. The sequenced sample was CD4+ or CD8+ T cells sorted from blood, obtained in a trial of the OX40 agonist ivuxolimab. The source is an adult with an advanced solid tumor such as melanoma, head and neck, liver or kidney cancer.

The V call is TRBV5-1, the J call TRBJ2-3, with 7 bases identical to TRBD2. The CDR3 is made up of 14 amino acids. Unmatched junction bases numbered 2, after V lost 4 bases and J lost 0 bases. CDR1 is SGHRS and CDR2 is YFSETQ in the germline V gene. The CDR3, as DNA: TGCGCCAGCAGCACGGGACTAAGCACAGATACGCAGTATTTT. This codes for CASSTGLSTDTQYF.

The chain joins TRBV7-2 to TRBJ2-3; 9 bases are a match to TRBD2. From germline, CDR1 is SGHTA and CDR2 FQGNSA. The CDR3 sequence is 15 residues long. Trimming removed 4 bases from V and 6 bases from J; junction bases left unmatched: 8. The CDR3: CASSYLAGFPDTQYF. The DNA of the CDR3 is TGTGCCAGCAGCTACCTAGCGGGGTTCCCGGATACGCAGTATTTT.

The chain has TRBV4-1 and TRBJ1-1, with 8 nucleotides matching TRBD1. The CDR3 runs to 16 residues. J was trimmed by 1 base and V by 4 bases; bases with no gene match: 8. The germline CDR1 and CDR2 sequences are MGHRA and YSYEKL. The CDR3 nucleotides read TGCGCCAGCAGCCTGGTTGGAGGGACAGGGAACACTGAAGCTTTCTTT. Its translation is CASSLVGGTGNTEAFF.

The gene calls are TRBV7-6 and TRBJ2-5; 8 positions match TRBD1. V was clipped by 6 bases and J by 4 bases; unmatched bases: 13. Germline V gives CDR1 SGHVS, CDR2 FNYEAQ. There are 16 residues in the CDR3. In DNA form, the CDR3 reads TGTGCCAGCAGGAGGGATGAGACAGGGGTAGGAGAGACCCAGTACTTC. Translating it yields CASRRDETGVGETQYF.

The chain is built from TRBV28 and TRBJ2-1; D remains ambiguous. From germline, CDR1 is MDHEN and CDR2 SYDVKM. This CDR3 has 13 amino acids. Trimming took 2 bases from V and 6 from J, leaving 8 bases between them. CDR3 DNA sequence: TGTGCCAGCAGTTTAATTCAGCCCAATGAGCAGTTCTTC. Translation gives CASSLIQPNEQFF.

This clone has more than one count but fewer than ten. The V call is TRBV5-6, the J call TRBJ1-2; a weak D match, TRBD1 (6 bases). The germline V gene has CDR1 SGHDT and CDR2 YYEEEE. CDR3 size: 14 residues. V was trimmed by 3 bases and J by 2 bases, leaving 11 bases between them. Here the CDR3 reads CASSWRQGNYGYTF. The CDR3, as DNA: TGTGCCAGCAGCTGGAGGCAGGGGAACTATGGCTACACCTTC. The complete variable domain, with remaining parts taken from reference TRBV5-6 and TRBJ1-2, reads DAGVTQSPTHLIKTRGQQVTLRCSPKSGHDTVSWYQQALGQGPQFIFQYYEEEERQRGNFPDRFSGHQFPNYSSELNVNALLLGDSALYLCASSWRQGNYGYTFGSGTRLTVV.

There are a few counts of this clone. J is TRBJ1-2 and V is TRBV28; D is uncertain. Germline assignment: CDR1 MDHEN and CDR2 SYDVKM. V shed 7 bases and J shed 2 bases, with 17 bases lying between them. The CDR3 loop spans 15 amino acids. CDR3 in amino acids: CASTPLTLLNYGYTF. The CDR3 DNA is TGTGCCAGCACCCCACTAACCCTTCTAAACTATGGCTACACCTTC.

This rearrangement joins TRBV23-1 to TRBJ2-7; D ambiguous. TRBV23-1 is an open reading frame, and its role is uncertain. The CDR3 is 12 amino acids. The V and J ends lost 5 bases and 5 bases respectively, with 10 bases between them. The CDR3 region has the DNA TGCGCCAGCAGTAACGTTATCAACGAGCAGTACTTC. The encoded protein is CASSNVINEQYF.

V gene TRBV28 combines with J gene TRBJ1-4, with D tentatively TRBD1 (6 bases). CDR1 and CDR2 (germline): MDHEN, SYDVKM. Trimming took off 5 bases at V and 8 bases at J, with 15 bases between the two ends. The CDR3 is made up of 14 amino acids. The CDR3 loop is CASSPTGLREKLFF. The CDR3 DNA sequence: TGTGCCAGCAGTCCCACAGGGTTAAGGGAAAAACTGTTTTTT.

The chain joins TRBV5-6 to TRBJ2-5; 8 bases agree with TRBD2. Germline trimming cut 4 bases from V and 4 bases from J; bases unmatched to any gene: 6. Germline values: CDR1 SGHDT, CDR2 YYEEEE. The CDR3 sequence is 14 residues long. The CDR3 bases are TGTGCCAGCAGCGCTGGACTAGCCGTAGAGACCCAGTACTTC. Protein sequence: CASSAGLAVETQYF.